The 20 T cell receptor beta chains in this list originate from one sample, sequenced in a study of radiation and T cells in renal cell carcinoma. The time point here: baseline pretreatment blood. The treatment here: 15 Gy SBRT to primary tumor, nephrectomy 4 weeks later. Assay used: immunoSEQ multiplex PCR; TCRdb lists only in-frame clones, some missing. The sample has about 59,000 clones, roughly 79% seen once. The sequencing used blood, collected from a patient whose treatment included radiotherapy and nephrectomy. The source is a man in his 60s with renal cell carcinoma.

The J gene is TRBJ2-7, the V gene TRBV15; D not certain. This CDR3 has 15 amino acids. Trimming took 6 bases from V and 4 from J, leaving 19 bases between them. Per germline, CDR1 LNHNV and CDR2 YYDKDF (reference sequence). The CDR3 here is CATSTPKPGRYEQYF. CDR3 sequence (DNA): TGTGCCACCAGTACACCGAAGCCTGGGCGTTACGAGCAGTACTTC.

This chain connects TRBV6-4 to TRBJ2-2, with unresolved D. This CDR3 spans 12 amino acids. Germline lookup yields CDR1 MRHNA and CDR2 SNTAGT. The V gene lost 6 bases and the J gene lost 4 bases, with 6 bases spanning the gap. CDR3 coding DNA: TGTGCCAGCAGGGCCCCCACCGGGGAGCTGTTTTTT. It codes for CASRAPTGELFF.

The chain uses TRBV2 and TRBJ2-3; D uncertain. CDR1 and CDR2 (germline): SNHLY, FYNNEI. With 3 bases removed from V and 1 base from J, the gap between germline ends came to 23 bases. This CDR3 has 19 amino acids. The CDR3 coding sequence is TGTGCCAGCAGTGACGGATACAGAGCCAGAGATCTGGGCACAGATACGCAGTATTTT. This encodes CASSDGYRARDLGTDTQYF.

The chain combines TRBV30 with TRBJ2-7; 9 bases agree with TRBD1. V lost 5 bases, J lost 2 bases, and 7 bases stayed unmatched. Germline lookup yields CDR1 GTSNPN and CDR2 SVGIG (reference sequence). The CDR3 length is 14 residues. The chain's CDR3 is CAWSPGTGTYEQYF. CDR3 DNA sequence: TGTGCCTGGTCCCCCGGGACAGGGACCTACGAGCAGTACTTC.

The chain recombines TRBV21-1 with TRBJ2-7. TRBV21-1 is given as a pseudogene. The length of the CDR3 is 13 residues. The CDR3 DNA reads TGTGCCAGCAGCAAAGTGGGGTTCTACGAGCAGTACTTC. It specifies CASSKVGFYEQYF.

J is TRBJ2-5 and V is TRBV25-1; the D gene is possibly TRBD1 (5 bases). With the DNA end fitting TRBJ2-7 better, the J assignment may be wrong. The CDR3 totals 15 residues. From germline, CDR1 is MGHDK and CDR2 SYGVNS. The CDR3 protein is CASSEYIQGTYEQYF. The CDR3 bases are TGTGCCAGCAGTGAATATATTCAGGGAACCTACGAGCAGTACTTC.

This clone came up once. The genes are TRBV19 and TRBJ2-5; 8 bases are shared with TRBD2. Germline loops: CDR1 LNHDA, CDR2 SQIVND (reference sequence). The CDR3 spans 14 residues. V shed 5 bases and J 7 bases; nucleotides not matched to a gene: 9. This CDR3 reads CASSVAGRPWTQYF. CDR3 in DNA: TGTGCCAGTAGTGTAGCGGGACGCCCTTGGACCCAGTACTTC.

The chain combines TRBV5-8 with TRBJ2-3; no firm D call. Germline CDR1 is SGHTS and CDR2 is YDEGEE. The CDR3 is 13 amino acids. V lost 2 bases and J 2 bases, leaving 6 bases between the germline ends. DNA for the CDR3: TGTGCCAGCAGCTTAGCTTACACAGATACGCAGTATTTT. Its translation is CASSLAYTDTQYF.

This chain joins TRBV27 and TRBJ2-1; no clear D. Trimming removed 4 bases at V and 1 base at J, with 11 bases between. Germline assignment: CDR1 MNHEY and CDR2 SMNVEV (reference sequence). The CDR3 extends over 15 amino acids. The CDR3 sequence is CASSYEVGSYNEQFF. The CDR3 DNA reads as TGTGCCAGCAGTTATGAGGTTGGTTCCTACAATGAGCAGTTCTTC.

The chain combines TRBV6-6 with TRBJ1-6; D is unresolved. Germline loops: CDR1 MNHNY, CDR2 SVGAGI (reference sequence). This CDR3 comprises 13 residues. V was cut by 6 bases and J by 9 bases, with 12 bases left in between. This CDR3 reads CASSPAESSPLHF. In nucleotides, the CDR3 is TGTGCCAGCAGCCCCGCGGAGAGTTCACCCCTCCACTTT.

The chain carries TRBV28 and TRBJ1-1, with D perhaps matching TRBD1 (5 bases). The CDR3 extends over 16 amino acids. Germline V gene sequence: CDR1 MDHEN, CDR2 SYDVKM. Trimming took 1 base from V and 5 from J, leaving 17 bases between them. This chain's CDR3 is CASSLSMGQGRTEAFF. The CDR3 DNA is TGTGCCAGCAGTTTATCGATGGGGCAGGGAAGAACTGAAGCTTTCTTT. The variable domain in full, completed from reference TRBV28 and TRBJ1-1, reads DVKVTQSSRYLVKRTGEKVFLECVQDMDHENMFWYRQDPGLGLRLIYFSYDVKMKEKGDIPEGYSVSREKKERFSLILESASTNQTSMYLCASSLSMGQGRTEAFFGQGTRLTVV.

The chain couples TRBV7-9 to TRBJ1-2; 7 bases map to TRBD1. The CDR3 length is 17 residues. The V gene's germline CDR1 is SEHNR and CDR2 FQNEAQ (reference sequence). The V gene end was trimmed by 4 bases and the J gene end by 2 bases; junction bases not matched to a gene: 13. CDR3 sequence (DNA): TGTGCCAGCAGCTCCAACTGGGAGGGGGCTCAGAACTATGGCTACACCTTC. Its protein is CASSSNWEGAQNYGYTF.

This chain connects TRBV11-2 to TRBJ1-1; TRBD1 agrees at 8 bases. CDR3 length equals 13 residues. The J segment lost 6 bases and the V segment lost 5 bases, leaving 5 bases of the junction unmatched. CDR1 is SGHAT, CDR2 FQNNGV, per germline. The DNA of the CDR3 is TGTGCCAGCAGCCGTTCAGGGGGCCCTGAAGCTTTCTTT. Translated, it gives CASSRSGGPEAFF.

The V gene is TRBV13, the J gene TRBJ1-5; tentatively, D is TRBD1 (6 bases). The V and J ends lost 5 bases and 0 bases respectively, with 11 bases between them. The germline V gene has CDR1 PRHDT and CDR2 FYEKMQ (reference sequence). This CDR3 has 15 amino acids. The CDR3 protein is CASSVRGGSNQPQHF. As DNA, the CDR3 is TGTGCCAGCAGCGTGAGAGGGGGTAGCAATCAGCCCCAGCATTTT.

The rearrangement uses TRBV18 and TRBJ1-2, with a weak D call TRBD1 (6 bases). Germline CDR1 is KGHSH and CDR2 is LQKENI. With 1 base removed from V and 0 bases from J, the gap between germline ends came to 18 bases. There are 18 residues in the CDR3. The CDR3 reads CASSPLTGQTSTNYGYTF. In DNA form, the CDR3 reads TGTGCCAGCTCACCACTGACCGGACAGACGAGTACTAACTATGGCTACACCTTC.

J is TRBJ2-5 and V is TRBV14, with D possibly being TRBD2 (5 bases). The germline gives CDR1 SGHDN, CDR2 FVKESK. V lost 1 base, J lost 2 bases, and 8 bases lay in between. The CDR3 extends over 14 amino acids. CDR3: CASSQGTYQETQYF. CDR3 coding DNA: TGTGCCAGCAGCCAAGGGACTTATCAAGAGACCCAGTACTTC.

V and J are TRBV2 and TRBJ1-5; weak D call: TRBD1 (6 bases). This CDR3 is built from 15 residues. Germline-derived CDR1 and CDR2 are SNHLY and FYNNEI. The V gene lost 6 bases and the J gene lost 2 bases, with 14 bases spanning the gap. CDR3 residues: CASSKTGDGNQPQHF. The CDR3, as DNA: TGTGCCAGCAGCAAGACAGGCGATGGCAATCAGCCCCAGCATTTT.

The chain's CDR3 is CASSLDRGQPQHF. CDR3 sequence (DNA): TGTGCCAGCAGCTTGGACAGGGGACAACCCCAGCATTTT. This chain connects TRBV5-6 to TRBJ1-5; TRBD1 aligns across 7 bases. Germline V lookup: CDR1 SGHDT, CDR2 YYEEEE. The V gene end was trimmed by 0 bases and the J gene end by 10 bases; junction bases not matched to a gene: 4. CDR3 size: 13 residues.

The chain carries TRBV7-7 and TRBJ2-3; no clear D. The ends were cut back, 5 bases at V and 1 base at J, with 31 bases in the middle. Germline assignment: CDR1 SSHAT and CDR2 FNYEAQ (reference sequence). This CDR3 is 21 amino acids long. The CDR3 is CASSPQVSTSLLRRCTDTQYF. CDR3 coding DNA: TGTGCCAGCAGCCCGCAGGTGAGTACCTCCTTATTGCGGCGTTGCACAGATACGCAGTATTTT.

CDR3 coding DNA: TGTGCCAGCAGCTTAGGCCTAGCGGGAGGGATCCACAATGAGCAGTTCTTC. Translated, it gives CASSLGLAGGIHNEQFF. This rearrangement joins TRBV7-9 to TRBJ2-1; 12 nucleotides line up with TRBD2. This CDR3 is 17 amino acids long. Germline CDR1 is SEHNR and CDR2 is FQNEAQ (reference sequence). Germline trimming cut 1 base from V and 5 bases from J; bases unmatched to any gene: 6.